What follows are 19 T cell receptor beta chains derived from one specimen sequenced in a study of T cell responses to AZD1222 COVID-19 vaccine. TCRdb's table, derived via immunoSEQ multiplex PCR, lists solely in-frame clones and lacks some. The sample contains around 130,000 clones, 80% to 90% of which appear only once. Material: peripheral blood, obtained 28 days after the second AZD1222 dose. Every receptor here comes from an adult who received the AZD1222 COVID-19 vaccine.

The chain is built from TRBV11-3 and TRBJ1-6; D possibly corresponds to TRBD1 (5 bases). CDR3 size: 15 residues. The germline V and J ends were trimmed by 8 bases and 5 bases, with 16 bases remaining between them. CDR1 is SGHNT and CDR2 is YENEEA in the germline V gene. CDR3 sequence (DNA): TGTGCCAGCCAGGAGGGGAGAGGGCATAATTCACCCCTCCACTTT. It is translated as CASQEGRGHNSPLHF.

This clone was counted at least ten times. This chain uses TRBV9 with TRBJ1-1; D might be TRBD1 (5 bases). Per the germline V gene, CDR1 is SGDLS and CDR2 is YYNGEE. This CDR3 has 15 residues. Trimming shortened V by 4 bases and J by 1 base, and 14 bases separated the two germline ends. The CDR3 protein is CASSPIGRGNTEAFF. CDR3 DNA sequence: TGTGCCAGCAGCCCCATCGGGAGGGGGAACACTGAAGCTTTCTTT.

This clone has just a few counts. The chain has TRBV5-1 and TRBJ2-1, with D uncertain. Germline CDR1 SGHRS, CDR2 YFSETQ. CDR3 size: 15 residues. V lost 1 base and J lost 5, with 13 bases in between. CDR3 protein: CASSLSTYHNNEQFF. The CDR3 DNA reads TGCGCCAGCAGCTTGTCGACATATCACAACAATGAGCAGTTCTTC.

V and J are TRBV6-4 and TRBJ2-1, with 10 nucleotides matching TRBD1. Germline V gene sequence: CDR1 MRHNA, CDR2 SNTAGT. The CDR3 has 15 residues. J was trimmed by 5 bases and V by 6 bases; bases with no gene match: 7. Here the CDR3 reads CASSLRDRGHNEQFF. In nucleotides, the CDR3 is TGTGCCAGCAGCCTCCGGGACAGGGGCCACAATGAGCAGTTCTTC.

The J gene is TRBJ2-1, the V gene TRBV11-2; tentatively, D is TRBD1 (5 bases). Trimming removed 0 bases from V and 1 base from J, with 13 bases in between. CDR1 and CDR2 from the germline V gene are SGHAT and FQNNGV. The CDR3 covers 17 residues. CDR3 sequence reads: CASSLEGQGWSYNEQFF. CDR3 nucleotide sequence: TGTGCCAGCAGCTTAGAGGGGCAGGGTTGGTCCTACAATGAGCAGTTCTTC.

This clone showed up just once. The CDR3 protein is CARSVYGQETQYF. The CDR3 DNA sequence: TGTGCCAGAAGCGTCTACGGGCAAGAGACCCAGTACTTC. The chain uses TRBV5-3 and TRBJ2-5, with D unclear. TRBV5-3 falls under the ORF class, with uncertain function. This CDR3 has 13 amino acids. With 4 bases removed from V and 2 bases from J, the gap between germline ends came to 9 bases.

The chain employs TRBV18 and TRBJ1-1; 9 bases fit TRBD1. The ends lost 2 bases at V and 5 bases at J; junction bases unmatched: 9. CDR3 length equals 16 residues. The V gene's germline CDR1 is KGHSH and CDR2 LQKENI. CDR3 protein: CASSPGQGRGGTEAFF. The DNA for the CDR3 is TGTGCCAGCTCACCAGGACAGGGGCGGGGAGGGACTGAAGCTTTCTTT.

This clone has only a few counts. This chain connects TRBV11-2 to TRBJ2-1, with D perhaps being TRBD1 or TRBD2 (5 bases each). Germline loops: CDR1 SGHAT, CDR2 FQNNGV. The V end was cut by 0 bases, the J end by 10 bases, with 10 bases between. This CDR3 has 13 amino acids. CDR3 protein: CASSLEGPVEQFF. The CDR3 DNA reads TGTGCCAGCAGCTTAGAGGGACCGGTCGAGCAGTTCTTC.

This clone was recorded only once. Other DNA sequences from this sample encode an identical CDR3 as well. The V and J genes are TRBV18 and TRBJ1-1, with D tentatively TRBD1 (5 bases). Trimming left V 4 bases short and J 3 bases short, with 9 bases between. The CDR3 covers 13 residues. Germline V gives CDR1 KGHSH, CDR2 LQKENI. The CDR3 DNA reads TGTGCCAGCTCACAGGGGCTGGACACTGAAGCTTTCTTT. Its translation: CASSQGLDTEAFF.

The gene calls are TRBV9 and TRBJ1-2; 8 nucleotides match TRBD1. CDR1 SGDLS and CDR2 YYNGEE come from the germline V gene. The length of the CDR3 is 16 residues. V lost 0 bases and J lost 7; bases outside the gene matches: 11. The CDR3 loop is CASSVGSTGGSIGYTF. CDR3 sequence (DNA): TGTGCCAGCAGCGTAGGTAGTACAGGGGGGTCGATTGGCTACACCTTC.

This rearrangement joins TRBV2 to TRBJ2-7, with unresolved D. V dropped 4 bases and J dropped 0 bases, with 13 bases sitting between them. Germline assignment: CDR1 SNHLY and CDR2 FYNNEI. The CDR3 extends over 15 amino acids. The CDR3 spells CASSVRPSSSYEQYF. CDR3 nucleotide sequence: TGTGCCAGCAGTGTCAGGCCATCTAGCTCCTACGAGCAGTACTTC.

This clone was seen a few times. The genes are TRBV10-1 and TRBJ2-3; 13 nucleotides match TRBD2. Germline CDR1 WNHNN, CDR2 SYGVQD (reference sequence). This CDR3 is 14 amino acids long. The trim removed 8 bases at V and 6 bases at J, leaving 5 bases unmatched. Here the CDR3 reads CASSTSGGADTQYF. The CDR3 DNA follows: TGCGCCAGCTCTACTAGCGGGGGGGCTGATACGCAGTATTTT.

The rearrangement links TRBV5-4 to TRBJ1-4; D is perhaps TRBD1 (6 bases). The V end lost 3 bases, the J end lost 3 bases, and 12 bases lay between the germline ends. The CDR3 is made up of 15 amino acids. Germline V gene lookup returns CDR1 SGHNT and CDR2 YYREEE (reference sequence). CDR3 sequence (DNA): TGTGCCAGCAGCTCCACAAAGGGGGCTAATGAAAAACTGTTTTTT. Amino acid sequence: CASSSTKGANEKLFF.

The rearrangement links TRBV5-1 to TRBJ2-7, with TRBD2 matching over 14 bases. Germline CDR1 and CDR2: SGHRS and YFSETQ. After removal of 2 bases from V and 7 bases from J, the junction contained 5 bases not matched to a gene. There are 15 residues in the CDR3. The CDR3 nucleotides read TGCGCCAGCAGCTTCGGACTAGCGGGAGGTCGGGAGCAGTACTTC. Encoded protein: CASSFGLAGGREQYF.

The CDR3 region has the DNA TGTGCCAGCCGGGAGCCAGGGGTCCACTACGAGCAGTACTTC. Protein: CASREPGVHYEQYF. The V gene is TRBV9, the J gene TRBJ2-7, with D possibly called TRBD1 or TRBD2 (6 bases each). This CDR3 is built from 14 residues. Germline values: CDR1 SGDLS, CDR2 YYNGEE. Trimming removed 7 bases from V and 3 bases from J, with 17 bases in between.

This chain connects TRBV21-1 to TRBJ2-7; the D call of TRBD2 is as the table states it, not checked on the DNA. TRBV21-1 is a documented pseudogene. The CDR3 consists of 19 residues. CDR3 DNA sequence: TGTGCCAGCAGCAATTTGACTAGCGGGGGGGCCTCGAGGTCCTACGAGCAGTACTTC. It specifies CASSNLTSGGASRSYEQYF.

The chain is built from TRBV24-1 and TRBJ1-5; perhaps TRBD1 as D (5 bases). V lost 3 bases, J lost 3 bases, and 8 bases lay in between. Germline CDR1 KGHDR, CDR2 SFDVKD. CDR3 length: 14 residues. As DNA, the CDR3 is TGTGCCACCAGTGATGGGGCCTACAATCAGCCCCAGCATTTT. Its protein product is CATSDGAYNQPQHF.

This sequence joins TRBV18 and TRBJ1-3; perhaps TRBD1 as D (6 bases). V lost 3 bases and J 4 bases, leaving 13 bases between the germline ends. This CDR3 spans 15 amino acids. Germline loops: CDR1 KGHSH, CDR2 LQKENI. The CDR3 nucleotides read TGTGCCAGCTCACCTCTAACAGGGAACGGAAACACCATATATTTT. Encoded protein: CASSPLTGNGNTIYF.

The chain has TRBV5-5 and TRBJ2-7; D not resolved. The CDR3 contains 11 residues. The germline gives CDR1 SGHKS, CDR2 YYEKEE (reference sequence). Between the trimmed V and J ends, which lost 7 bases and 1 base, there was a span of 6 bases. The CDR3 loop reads CASAESYEQYF. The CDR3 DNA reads TGTGCCAGCGCGGAGTCCTACGAGCAGTACTTC.